The 16 T cell receptor beta chains reported below all come from one sample, sequenced in a study of metastatic and nonmetastatic thyroid tumors. No treatment of any kind had been given to any patient before thyroid surgery. Using MiXCR, TCRdb re-called clones from the PCR reads. This sample has roughly 8,900 clones, with about a quarter found just once. Specimen: adjacent normal tissue. These receptor sequences come from a female donor with papillary thyroid cancer or a benign thyroid nodule (not recorded which). Some clones in this sample may be carry-over from other donors' samples.

This clone was picked up a small number of times. The J gene is TRBJ2-7, the V gene TRBV27; D remains unclear. CDR1 is MNHEY and CDR2 is SMNVEV in the germline V gene (reference sequence). V was cut by 6 bases and J by 0 bases, with 15 bases left in between. The CDR3 runs to 15 residues. CDR3 nucleotide sequence: TGTGCCAGCAGAACCCGTTCCGCAAGCTCCTACGAGCAGTACTTC. Amino acid sequence: CASRTRSASSYEQYF.

By sample fraction, this clone is medium-sized. At one end, the junction sequence differs from germline, possibly due to a read error. The chain is built from TRBV7-7 and TRBJ2-5; TRBD2 matches 8 bases. The CDR3 extends over 13 amino acids. In germline, CDR1 is SSHAT, CDR2 FNYEAQ (reference sequence). CDR3 sequence reads: CASSSGLAETQYF. The CDR3 nucleotides read TGTGCTAGCAGCTCCGGACTAGCAGAGACCCAGTACTTC.

This clone is labeled medium-sized (0.01 to 0.1%). The CDR3 loop reads CASSLTGQGDYEQYF. CDR3 nucleotide sequence: TGTGCCAGCAGCTTAACAGGACAGGGCGACTACGAGCAGTACTTC. The chain employs TRBV7-3 and TRBJ2-7, with 8 bases aligning to TRBD1. The germline V gene encodes CDR1 SGHTA and CDR2 FQGTGA. V was clipped by 0 bases and J by 3 bases; unmatched bases: 4. The CDR3 extends over 15 amino acids.

This clone was observed at least ten times. A single base separates this from a much larger clone, so it may be a read error. V gene TRBV6-6 combines with J gene TRBJ2-7; no reliable D call. CDR1 is MNHNY and CDR2 is SVGAGI in the germline V gene (reference sequence). With 0 bases removed from V and 3 bases from J, the gap between germline ends came to 12 bases. This CDR3 contains 15 residues. The CDR3 sequence: CASSYSGSRSYEQYF. The DNA of the CDR3 is TGTGCCAGCAGTTACTCGGGTAGCAGGAGCTACGAGCAGTACTTC.

This clone was counted a few times. The chain employs TRBV27 and TRBJ1-3, with D hard to call. Trimming stripped 4 bases from V and 3 bases from J, with 7 bases between. Per the germline V gene, CDR1 is MNHEY and CDR2 is SMNVEV (reference sequence). This CDR3 is 13 amino acids long. CDR3 in amino acids: CASSSFYGNTIYF. DNA of the CDR3: TGTGCCAGCAGTTCATTCTATGGAAACACCATATATTTT.

This clone is deemed medium-sized. The sample holds other DNA sequences that translate to the same CDR3. The genes are TRBV27 and TRBJ1-4, with TRBD1 as a possible D gene (6 bases). This CDR3 contains 15 residues. Germline V gene data show CDR1 as MNHEY and CDR2 as SMNVEV (reference sequence). Between the trimmed V and J ends, which lost 9 bases and 0 bases, there was a span of 14 bases. CDR3 loop: CASRYGGATNEKLFF. CDR3 in DNA: TGTGCCAGTCGGTACGGGGGCGCAACTAATGAAAAACTGTTTTTT.

The chain recombines TRBV6-2 or TRBV6-3 with TRBJ2-6; a weak D match, TRBD2 (7 bases). The CDR3 is 17 amino acids. The germline V gene encodes CDR1 MNHEY and CDR2 SVGEGT. Trimming left V 8 bases short and J 13 bases short, with 30 bases between. The CDR3 sequence: CASGGDLSISGDKVLTF. CDR3 DNA sequence: TGTGCCAGCGGGGGGGACCTTTCCATCTCTGGGGACAAAGTCCTGACTTTC.

Judged by abundance, this clone is medium-sized (0.01 to 0.1%). This chain uses TRBV6-4 with TRBJ2-2; no firm D call. Germline V gives CDR1 MRHNA, CDR2 SNTAGT. V was clipped by 0 bases and J by 6 bases, with 14 bases between them. The CDR3 runs to 16 residues. The CDR3, as DNA: TGTGCCAGCAGTGACTCGATTTCAGGCGACGCCGGGGAGCTGTTTTTT. Encoded protein: CASSDSISGDAGELFF.

This clone has a count of ten or more. The rearrangement links TRBV3-1 to TRBJ2-7; 10 nucleotides align to TRBD2. CDR3 length equals 15 residues. The J segment lost 3 bases and the V segment lost 1 base, leaving 3 bases of the junction unmatched. Germline V lookup: CDR1 LGHDT, CDR2 YNNKEL (reference sequence). CDR3 loop: CASSQGLAGDYEQYF. CDR3 DNA sequence: TGTGCCAGCAGCCAAGGGCTAGCGGGGGACTACGAGCAGTACTTC.

In its sample, this clone was seen many times. CDR3 bases: TGTGCCAGTAGTGGGATAGGGGCAACTAATGAAAAACTGTTTTTT. As protein: CASSGIGATNEKLFF. The rearrangement links TRBV19 to TRBJ1-4, with a possible D match to TRBD1 (5 bases). The length of the CDR3 is 15 residues. V shed 5 bases and J shed 0 bases, with 10 bases lying between them. The V gene's germline CDR1 is LNHDA and CDR2 SQIVND (reference sequence).

The gene calls are TRBV11-1 and TRBJ1-2, with 12 bases matching TRBD1. The germline CDR1 and CDR2 sequences are SGHAT and FQDESV (reference sequence). The CDR3 extends over 16 amino acids. V dropped 4 bases and J dropped 8; count of bases not matched to a gene: 11. The chain's CDR3 is CASSSPFGTGGQGYTF. The CDR3 DNA reads as TGTGCCAGCAGCTCCCCTTTCGGGACAGGGGGCCAAGGCTACACCTTC.

With respect to this clone: The CDR3 ends on some other residue instead of the conserved phenylalanine or tryptophan, so this is likely a read error. The chain carries TRBV6-1 and TRBJ2-7; D possibly corresponds to TRBD1 (5 bases). Deletions cut 6 bases from V and 2 bases from J, with 14 bases between. This CDR3 contains 14 residues. Germline V CDR1 and CDR2: MNHNS, SASEGT. In DNA form, the CDR3 reads TGTGCCAGCAGCCATCGGGTCAGGGCCTACGAGCAGTACTTA. It translates to CASSHRVRAYEQYL.

In regard to this clone: A much larger clone sits a single nucleotide away, making a read error possible. J is TRBJ2-5 and V is TRBV5-4, with 8 bases that match TRBD2. The CDR3 runs 15 residues. From germline, CDR1 is SGHNT and CDR2 YYREEE (reference sequence). The CDR3 is CAISSGLGREETQYF. As DNA, the CDR3 is TGTGCCATCAGCTCGGGACTAGGAAGGGAAGAGACCCAGTACTTC.

This clone is classed as medium-sized (0.01 to 0.1%). The chain combines TRBV6-1 with TRBJ2-1; 10 bases map to TRBD2. The CDR3 is 15 residues long. V shed 5 bases and J 0 bases; nucleotides not matched to a gene: 1. Germline V gene sequence: CDR1 MNHNS, CDR2 SASEGT. The CDR3: CASSPSGSSYNEQFF. The CDR3 nucleotides are TGTGCCAGCAGTCCTAGCGGGAGCTCCTACAATGAGCAGTTCTTC.

In this sample, this clone turned up many times. The chain carries TRBV20-1 and TRBJ2-2, with 7 bases lining up with TRBD2. The length of the CDR3 is 15 residues. V trimming: 6 bases; J trimming: 4 bases; junction bases outside the gene matches: 11. CDR1 DFQATT and CDR2 SNEGSKA come from the germline V gene (reference sequence). The CDR3 region has the DNA TGCAGTGCGTCCGGGGAGGGACCCGGCACCGGGGAGCTGTTTTTT. Translating it yields CSASGEGPGTGELFF.

This clone qualifies as medium-sized. V and J are TRBV7-2 and TRBJ2-5; D may be TRBD1 (5 bases). Germline V gene data show CDR1 as SGHTA and CDR2 as FQGNSA. The CDR3 sequence is 14 residues long. V was cut by 6 bases and J by 4 bases, with 15 bases left in between. The CDR3 DNA reads as TGTGCCAGCAGTTTGCAGGGCGTTGCAGAGACCCAGTACTTC. It encodes CASSLQGVAETQYF.